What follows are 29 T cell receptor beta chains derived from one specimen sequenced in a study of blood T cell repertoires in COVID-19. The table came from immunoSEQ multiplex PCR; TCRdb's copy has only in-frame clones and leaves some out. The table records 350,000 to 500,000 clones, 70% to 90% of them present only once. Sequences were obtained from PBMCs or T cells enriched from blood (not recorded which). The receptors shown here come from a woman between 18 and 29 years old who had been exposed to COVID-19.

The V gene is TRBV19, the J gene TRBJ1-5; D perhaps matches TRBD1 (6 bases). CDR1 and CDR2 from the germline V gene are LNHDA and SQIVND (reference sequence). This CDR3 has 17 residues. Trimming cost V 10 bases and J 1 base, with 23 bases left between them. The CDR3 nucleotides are TGTGCCACGAATCAACCGGGAGGGGGGCCGAGCAATCAGCCCCAGCATTTT. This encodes CATNQPGGGPSNQPQHF. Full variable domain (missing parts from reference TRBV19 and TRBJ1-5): DGGITQSPKYLFRKEGQNVTLSCEQNLNHDAMYWYRQDPGQGLRLIYYSQIVNDFQKGDIAEGYSVSREKKESFPLTVTSAQKNPTAFYLCATNQPGGGPSNQPQHFGDGTRLSIL.

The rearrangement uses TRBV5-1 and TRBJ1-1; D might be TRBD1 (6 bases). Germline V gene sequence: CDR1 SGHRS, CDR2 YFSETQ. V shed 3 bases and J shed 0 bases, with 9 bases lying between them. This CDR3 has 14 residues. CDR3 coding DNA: TGCGCCAGCAGCTCCTGGACAGTGAACACTGAAGCTTTCTTT. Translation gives CASSSWTVNTEAFF.

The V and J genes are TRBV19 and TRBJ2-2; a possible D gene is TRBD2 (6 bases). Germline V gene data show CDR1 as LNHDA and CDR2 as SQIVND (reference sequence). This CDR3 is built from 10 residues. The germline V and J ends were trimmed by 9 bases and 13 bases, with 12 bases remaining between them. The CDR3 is CASGTGLLFF. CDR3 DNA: TGTGCCAGCGGGACTGGTCTGCTGTTTTTT. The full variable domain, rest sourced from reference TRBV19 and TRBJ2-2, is DGGITQSPKYLFRKEGQNVTLSCEQNLNHDAMYWYRQDPGQGLRLIYYSQIVNDFQKGDIAEGYSVSREKKESFPLTVTSAQKNPTAFYLCASGTGLLFFGEGSRLTVL.

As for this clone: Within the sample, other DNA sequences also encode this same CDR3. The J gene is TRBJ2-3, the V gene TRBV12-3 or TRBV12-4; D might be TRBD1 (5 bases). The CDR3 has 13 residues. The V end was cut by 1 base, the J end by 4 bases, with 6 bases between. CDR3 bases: TGTGCCAGCAGTTTAGGGGGCCCAGATACGCAGTATTTT. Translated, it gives CASSLGGPDTQYF.

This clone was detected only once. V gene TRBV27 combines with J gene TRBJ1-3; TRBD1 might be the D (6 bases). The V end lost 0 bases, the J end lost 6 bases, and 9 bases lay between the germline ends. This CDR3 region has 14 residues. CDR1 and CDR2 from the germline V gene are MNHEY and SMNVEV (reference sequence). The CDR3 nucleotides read TGTGCCAGCAGTTTATCGGGGGCCCTAAACACCATATATTTT. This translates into CASSLSGALNTIYF.

The CDR3, as DNA: TGTGCCAGCAGCCCATTGAGTGAGCAGTTCTTC. Its translation: CASSPLSEQFF. The V gene is TRBV7-9, the J gene TRBJ2-1, with D uncertain. Germline values: CDR1 SEHNR, CDR2 FQNEAQ (reference sequence). The CDR3 is made up of 11 amino acids. V dropped 5 bases and J dropped 9 bases, with 8 bases sitting between them.

As DNA, the CDR3 is TGCGCCAGCAGCTTGGATCCCAGCGGTAGCACAGATACGCAGTATTTT. Its translation is CASSLDPSGSTDTQYF. The chain carries TRBV5-1 and TRBJ2-3; D may be TRBD2 (5 bases). Per germline, CDR1 SGHRS and CDR2 YFSETQ. This CDR3 comprises 16 residues. Trimming removed 0 bases at V and 0 bases at J, with 11 bases between.

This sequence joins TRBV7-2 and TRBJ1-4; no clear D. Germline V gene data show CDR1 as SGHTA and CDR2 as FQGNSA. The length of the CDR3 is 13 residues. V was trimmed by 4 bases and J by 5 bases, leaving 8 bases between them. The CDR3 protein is CASSWSRNEKLFF. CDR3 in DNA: TGTGCCAGCAGCTGGTCCCGGAATGAAAAACTGTTTTTT. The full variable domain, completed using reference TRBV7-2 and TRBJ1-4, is GAGVSQSPSNKVTEKGKDVELRCDPISGHTALYWYRQSLGQGLEFLIYFQGNSAPDKSGLPSDRFSAERTGGSVSTLTIQRTQQEDSAVYLCASSWSRNEKLFFGSGTQLSVL.

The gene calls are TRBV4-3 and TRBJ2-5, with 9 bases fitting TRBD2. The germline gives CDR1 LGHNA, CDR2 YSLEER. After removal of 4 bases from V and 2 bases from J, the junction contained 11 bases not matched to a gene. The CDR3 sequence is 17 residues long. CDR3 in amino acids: CASSPIFSGGSQETQYF. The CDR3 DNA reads TGCGCCAGCAGCCCTATCTTTAGCGGGGGATCACAAGAGACCCAGTACTTC.

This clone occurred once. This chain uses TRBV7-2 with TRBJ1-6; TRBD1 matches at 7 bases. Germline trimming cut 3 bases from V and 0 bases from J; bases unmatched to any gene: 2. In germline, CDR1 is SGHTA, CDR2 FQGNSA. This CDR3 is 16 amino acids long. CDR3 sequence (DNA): TGTGCCAGCAGCTTGACAGGGAGCTCCTATAATTCACCCCTCCACTTT. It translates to CASSLTGSSYNSPLHF.

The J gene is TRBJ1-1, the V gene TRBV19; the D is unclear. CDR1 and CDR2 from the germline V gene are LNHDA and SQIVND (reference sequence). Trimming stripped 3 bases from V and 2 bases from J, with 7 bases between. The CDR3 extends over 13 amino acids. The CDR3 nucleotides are TGTGCCAGTAGTATGAGAGAAAACACTGAAGCTTTCTTT. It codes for CASSMRENTEAFF.

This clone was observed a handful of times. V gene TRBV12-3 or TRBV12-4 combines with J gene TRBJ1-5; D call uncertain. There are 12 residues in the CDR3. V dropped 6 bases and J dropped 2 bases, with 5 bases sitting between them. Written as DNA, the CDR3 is TGTGCCAGCAGACGGGGCAATCAGCCCCAGCATTTT. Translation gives CASRRGNQPQHF.

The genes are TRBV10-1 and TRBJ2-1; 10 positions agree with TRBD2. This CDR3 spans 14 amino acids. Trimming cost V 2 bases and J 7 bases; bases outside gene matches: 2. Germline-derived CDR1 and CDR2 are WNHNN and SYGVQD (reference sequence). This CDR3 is CASSESGRGNEQFF. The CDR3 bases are TGCGCCAGCAGTGAGAGCGGGAGGGGAAATGAGCAGTTCTTC.

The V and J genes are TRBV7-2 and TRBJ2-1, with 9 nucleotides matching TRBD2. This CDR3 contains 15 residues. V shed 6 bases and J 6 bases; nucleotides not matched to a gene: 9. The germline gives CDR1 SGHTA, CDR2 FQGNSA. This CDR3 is CASRPTSGTLNEQFF. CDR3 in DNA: TGTGCCAGCAGGCCGACTAGCGGAACACTCAATGAGCAGTTCTTC.

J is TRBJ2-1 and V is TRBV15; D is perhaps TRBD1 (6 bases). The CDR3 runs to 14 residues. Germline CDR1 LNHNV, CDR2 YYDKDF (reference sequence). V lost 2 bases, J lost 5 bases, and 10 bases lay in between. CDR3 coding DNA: TGTGCCACCAGCAGACCACCAGGGGACAATGAGCAGTTCTTC. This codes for CATSRPPGDNEQFF.

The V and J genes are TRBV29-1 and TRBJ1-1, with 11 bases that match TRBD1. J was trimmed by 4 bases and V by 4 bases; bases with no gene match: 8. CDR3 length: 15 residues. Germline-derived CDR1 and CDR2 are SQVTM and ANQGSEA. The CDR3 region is CSVATYGTGGTEAFF. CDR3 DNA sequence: TGCAGCGTTGCCACTTACGGGACAGGGGGCACTGAAGCTTTCTTT.

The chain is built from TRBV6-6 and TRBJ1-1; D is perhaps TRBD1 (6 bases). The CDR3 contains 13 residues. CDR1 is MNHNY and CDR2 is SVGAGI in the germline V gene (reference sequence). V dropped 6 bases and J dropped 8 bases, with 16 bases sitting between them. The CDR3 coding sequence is TGTGCCAGCAGACCTTATACAGGGCTAGAAGCTTTCTTT. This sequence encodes CASRPYTGLEAFF.

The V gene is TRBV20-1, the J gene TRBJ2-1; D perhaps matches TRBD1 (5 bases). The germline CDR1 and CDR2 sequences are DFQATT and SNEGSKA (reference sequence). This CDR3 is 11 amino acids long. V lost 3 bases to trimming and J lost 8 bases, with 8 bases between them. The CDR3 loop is CSARRQYEQFF. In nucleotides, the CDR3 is TGCAGTGCTAGGCGACAGTATGAGCAGTTCTTC.

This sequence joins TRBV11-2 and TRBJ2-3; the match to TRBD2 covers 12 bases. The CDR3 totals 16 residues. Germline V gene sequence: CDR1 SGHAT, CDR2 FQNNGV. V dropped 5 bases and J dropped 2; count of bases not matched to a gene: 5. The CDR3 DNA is TGTGCCAGCAGCCCGACTAGCGGGAGTTTCACAGATACGCAGTATTTT. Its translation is CASSPTSGSFTDTQYF.

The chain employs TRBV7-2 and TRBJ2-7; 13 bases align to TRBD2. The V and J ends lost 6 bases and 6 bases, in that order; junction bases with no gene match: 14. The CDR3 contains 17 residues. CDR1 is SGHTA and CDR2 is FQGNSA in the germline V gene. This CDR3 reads CASSQGTSGIIDSEQYF. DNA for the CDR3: TGTGCCAGCAGTCAAGGGACTAGCGGGATAATTGACTCCGAGCAGTACTTC. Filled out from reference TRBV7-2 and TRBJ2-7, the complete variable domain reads GAGVSQSPSNKVTEKGKDVELRCDPISGHTALYWYRQSLGQGLEFLIYFQGNSAPDKSGLPSDRFSAERTGGSVSTLTIQRTQQEDSAVYLCASSQGTSGIIDSEQYFGPGTRLTVT.

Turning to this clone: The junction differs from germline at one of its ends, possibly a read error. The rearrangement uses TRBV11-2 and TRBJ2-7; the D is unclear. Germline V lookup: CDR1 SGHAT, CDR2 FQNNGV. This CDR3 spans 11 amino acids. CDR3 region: CPKRWAYEQYF. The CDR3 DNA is TGCCCTAAGAGGTGGGCCTACGAGCAGTACTTC.

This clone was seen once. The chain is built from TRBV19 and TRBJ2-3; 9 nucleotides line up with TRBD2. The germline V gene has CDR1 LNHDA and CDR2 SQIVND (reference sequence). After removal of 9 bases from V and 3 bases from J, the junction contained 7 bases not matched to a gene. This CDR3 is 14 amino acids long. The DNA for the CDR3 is TGTGCCAGCCTCGCGGGAGGGCGTACAGATACGCAGTATTTT. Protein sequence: CASLAGGRTDTQYF. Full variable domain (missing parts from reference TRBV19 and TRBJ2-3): DGGITQSPKYLFRKEGQNVTLSCEQNLNHDAMYWYRQDPGQGLRLIYYSQIVNDFQKGDIAEGYSVSREKKESFPLTVTSAQKNPTAFYLCASLAGGRTDTQYFGPGTRLTVL.

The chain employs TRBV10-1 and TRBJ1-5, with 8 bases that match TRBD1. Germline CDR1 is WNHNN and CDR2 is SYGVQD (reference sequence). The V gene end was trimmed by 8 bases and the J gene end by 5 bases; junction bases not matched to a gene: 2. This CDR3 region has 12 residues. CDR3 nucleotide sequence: TGCGCCAGCGGACAGGGTTATCAGCCCCAGCATTTT. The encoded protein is CASGQGYQPQHF.

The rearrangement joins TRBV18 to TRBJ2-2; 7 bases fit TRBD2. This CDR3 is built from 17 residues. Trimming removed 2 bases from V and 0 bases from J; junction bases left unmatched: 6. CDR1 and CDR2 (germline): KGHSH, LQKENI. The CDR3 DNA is TGTGCCAGCTCACCATATCTAGCGGTCGCGAACACCGGGGAGCTGTTTTTT. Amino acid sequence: CASSPYLAVANTGELFF.

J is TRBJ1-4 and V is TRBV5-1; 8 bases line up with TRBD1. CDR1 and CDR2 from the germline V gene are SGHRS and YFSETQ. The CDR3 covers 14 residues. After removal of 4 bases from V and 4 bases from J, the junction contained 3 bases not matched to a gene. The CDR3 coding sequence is TGCGCCAGCAGCCTGGGACAGGATAATGAAAAACTGTTTTTT. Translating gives CASSLGQDNEKLFF.

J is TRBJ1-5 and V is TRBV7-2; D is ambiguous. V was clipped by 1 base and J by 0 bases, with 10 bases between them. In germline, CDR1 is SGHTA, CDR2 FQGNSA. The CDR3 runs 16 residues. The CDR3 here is CASSLGGQYSNQPQHF. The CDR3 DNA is TGTGCCAGCAGCTTAGGCGGGCAATATAGCAATCAGCCCCAGCATTTT.

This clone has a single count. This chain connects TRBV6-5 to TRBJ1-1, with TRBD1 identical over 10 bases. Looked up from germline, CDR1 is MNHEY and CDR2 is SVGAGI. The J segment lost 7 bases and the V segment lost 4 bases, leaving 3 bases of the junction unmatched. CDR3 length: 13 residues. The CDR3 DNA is TGTGCCAGCAGTTCCGGACAGGGGGATGAAGCTTTCTTT. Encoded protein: CASSSGQGDEAFF.

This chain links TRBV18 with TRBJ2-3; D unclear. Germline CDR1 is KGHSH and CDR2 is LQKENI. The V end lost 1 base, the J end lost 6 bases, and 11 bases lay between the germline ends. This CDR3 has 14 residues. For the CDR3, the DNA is TGTGCCAGCTCACCACGGTCCAATCGGGATACGCAGTATTTT. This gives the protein CASSPRSNRDTQYF.

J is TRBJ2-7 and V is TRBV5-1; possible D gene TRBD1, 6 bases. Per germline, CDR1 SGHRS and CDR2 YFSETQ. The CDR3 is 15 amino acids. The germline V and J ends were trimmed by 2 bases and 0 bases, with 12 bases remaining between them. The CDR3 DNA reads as TGCGCCAGCAGCTTTAGCGAAGGGGGCTCCTACGAGCAGTACTTC. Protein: CASSFSEGGSYEQYF.